This T cell receptor (beta chain) was documented in a study of response to subunit inactivated influenza vaccine (dated 2018 in TCRdb). Describing the broader study: To follow how T cells responded to a trivalent subunit inactivated influenza vaccine, the researchers relied on deep quantitative profiling of the T cell receptor repertoire.

Library preparation was by RT-PCR. Sequenced on an Illumina HiSeq 2500. The public reads were reprocessed in TCRdb via fastp at Q25 and MiXCR, keeping in-frame beta chains. Duplicate CDR3 protein sequences are folded into a single record with the most common DNA and genes. In all, the sample holds fewer than 650,000 distinct CDR3 sequences, and 10% to 15% of those were seen once. The leading ten clones occupy roughly 14% of the sample. Here V drops 5 bases and J drops 4 bases, and the junction holds 5 bases not matched to any gene. The CDR3 has 14 amino acids, counting the end cysteine and phenylalanine. Only CDR3 DNA remains: 42 bases, in frame from the first base. The sample's time point label, in plain terms: 45 days after influenza vaccine administration. The full study reports these points: The authors proposed that each seasonal influenza vaccination may bring in only a limited number of new T cells.

About this clonotype: No cognate antigen has been identified for it. No base-level quality is on record; no much larger clone is a single base apart.

The TCR comes from a man in his fifties or sixties who received an inactivated influenza vaccine. Donor details come from another sample of the same person, matched by shared clones. The source was PBMCs from blood, collected about 6 weeks after vaccination. The chain uses TRBV12-3 or TRBV12-4 and TRBJ2-4; 7 middle bases align to TRBD1. The CDR3 region reads CASSPGTEKNIQYF. The nucleotide sequence is given as TGTGCCAGCAGTCCCGGGACAGAGAAAAACATTCAGTACTTC.